This T cell receptor beta chain was identified during a study of T cells in women clearing cervical HPV infection. CDR3 length: 14 residues. The germline CDR1 and CDR2 sequences are SNHLY and FYNNEI. V lost 7 bases, J lost 4 bases, and 15 bases lay in between. Comment on this clone: The read is 3 residues too short to cover the CDR3 end, so that end is filled in from the germline J gene.

Only in-frame clones appear in the TCRdb table, and some are missing; sequencing was by immunoSEQ multiplex PCR. The sample yields 35,000 to 45,000 clones, of which the top ten take up more than 1%. What was sequenced was blood buffy coat. The receptor's source is a woman between 18 and 69 years old with a cervical HPV16 infection that either progressed to CIN3+ or cleared (not recorded which). This sequence joins TRBV2 and TRBJ2-3; D remains ambiguous. CDR3 residues: CASMSWLDADTQYF. Incomplete CDR3 DNA: TGTGCCAGCATGAGTTGGCTAGATGCAGATACG.